The clone carrying this TCR beta chain was counted ten times or more. Its matching antigen is unknown. The read is 3 residues too short to cover the CDR3 end, so that end is filled in from the germline J gene. The sample is drawn from a study of T cell clonality in common variable immunodeficiency. Study observations and caveats: Authors noted CVID clonality's cause needs subpopulation repertoire sequencing.

Trimming removed 1 base from V and 1 base from J; junction bases left unmatched: 11. Germline CDR1 reads DFQATT; CDR2 reads SNEGSKA (reference sequence). This CDR3 spans 17 amino acids. Both groups were predominantly of Caucasian heritage. CVID and control samples used equivalent genomic DNA input. Using immunoSEQ multiplex PCR, the repertoire was profiled, and TCRdb retains in-frame clones only, with some absent. The sample presents more than 55,000 clones, none singletons. The sequence derives from a person between 18 and 75 years old in good health. J is TRBJ2-3 and V is TRBV20-1; TRBD1 aligns across 7 bases. Sequencing was carried out using peripheral blood mononuclear cells. The sequenced CDR3 bases are TGCAGTGCTAGAGGACAGCCAAGGGGGCTACGCACAGATACG. Translated, it gives CSARGQPRGLRTDT. From start to end, the CDR3 is CSARGQPRGLRTDTQYF.